The T cell receptor (beta chain) described here comes from a study of CD4 T cells in relation to SARS-CoV-2 and coronaviruses. Study-level points and caveats: Compared with monoreactive clones, crossreactive clones showed significantly weaker SARS-CoV-2 expansion. According to naive versus memory sequencing, detected responses are memory recall, not newly primed.

Assay: immunoSEQ multiplex PCR; the TCRdb copy retains only in-frame clones and omits some. The sample holds tens of thousands of clones; roughly nine tenths are singletons and the top ten take 0.3% to 0.45%. Regarding this clone: Its specificity is not known.

Germline CDR1 and CDR2: MNHEY and SVGEGT. The CDR3 loop spans 14 amino acids. Trimming removed 6 bases from V and 14 bases from J; junction bases left unmatched: 13. The V gene is TRBV6-2 or TRBV6-3, the J gene TRBJ1-6, with TRBD1 identical over 7 bases. The receptor comes from an adult with COVID-19. The material sequenced was naive CD4+ T cells from PBMCs. Subset of the sample: naive CD4+ T cells isolated by negative enrichment. The CDR3 is CASSTGARGGTLHF. Written as DNA, the CDR3 is TGTGCCAGCAGCACAGGGGCCCGCGGAGGCACCCTCCACTTT.